One TCR beta chain is described in this entry. Caucasian individuals from Russia who were healthy and aged 6 to 90 acted as donors. The use of a sample-barcoded 5' primer and a J-beta primer mix characterized a second PCR of roughly 6 to 11 cycles. One entry per CDR3 protein results from TCRdb running MiXCR on the 5' RACE reads. The data hold about 1.7 million distinct CDR3 sequences, with 25% to 30% observed a single time. This specimen belongs to a study of blood T cells in healthy people across ages. CDR3 size: 12 residues. Germline lookup yields CDR1 MNHEY and CDR2 SVGEGT. The sequenced sample consisted of blood. The chain links TRBV6-2 or TRBV6-3 to TRBJ2-5; D could derive from TRBD1 or TRBD2 (5 bases each). The DNA end favors TRBJ2-7, so the J call may be wrong. The receptor comes from a woman in her twenties or thirties in good health. CDR3 region: CASQRGPTEQYF. In DNA form, the CDR3 reads TGTGCCAGCCAACGGGGACCTACCGAGCAGTACTTC.